Each of the 25 T cell receptor beta chains below was sequenced from the same sample in a study of CD8 T cells in ankylosing spondylitis. Study-level points and caveats: Apparently characteristic of ankylosing spondylitis blood was a TCR beta motif (fewer than ten highly homologous variants).

These receptors are not linked to any known antigen. TCRdb ran MiXCR on the 5' RACE reads and lists one entry per CDR3 protein. The sample lists about 800,000 distinct CDR3 sequences; approximately 12% were seen once. Material for sequencing was blood, either unsorted or a sorted T cell fraction (not recorded which). These receptor sequences come from a male donor with ankylosing spondylitis.

This clonotype was picked up a small number of times. The junction and the germline gene differ at one end; a read error may be behind it. The chain recombines TRBV7-9 with TRBJ1-2; D unclear. Germline V gene lookup returns CDR1 SEHNR and CDR2 FQNEAQ (reference sequence). The CDR3 is 13 amino acids. The CDR3 sequence: CASSSTANGLLAF. The CDR3 nucleotides read TGTGCCAGCAGCTCCACCGCCAACGGGCTCCTAGCATTC.

This clonotype was counted only a few times. V gene TRBV4-1 combines with J gene TRBJ1-2; the D is unclear. V lost 1 base and J 6 bases, leaving 12 bases between the germline ends. The germline V gene has CDR1 MGHRA and CDR2 YSYEKL. The CDR3 spans 14 residues. DNA of the CDR3: TGCGCCAGCAGCCAAGCATTAGGCTCCCATGGCTACACCTTC. Amino acid sequence: CASSQALGSHGYTF.

This clonotype was seen only a few times. V and J are TRBV5-1 and TRBJ2-2, with a tentative D call TRBD2 (6 bases). This CDR3 is 15 amino acids long. V lost 5 bases to trimming and J lost 1 base, with 12 bases between them. Germline CDR1 and CDR2: SGHRS and YFSETQ. The CDR3 region has the DNA TGCGCCAGCAGATACCGGGAGCGGAACACCGGGGAGCTGTTTTTT. The encoded protein is CASRYRERNTGELFF.

J is TRBJ2-3 and V is TRBV4-3; D gene unclear. The germline V gene encodes CDR1 LGHNA and CDR2 YSLEER. This CDR3 spans 13 amino acids. Trimming stripped 0 bases from V and 7 bases from J, with 8 bases between. CDR3 loop: CASSQDTTNTQYF. The CDR3 nucleotides are TGCGCCAGCAGCCAAGATACAACGAATACGCAGTATTTT.

This clonotype was observed once. This chain uses TRBV29-1 with TRBJ2-2, with D perhaps matching TRBD2 (7 bases). V was cut by 2 bases and J by 0 bases, with 22 bases left in between. Germline V gives CDR1 SQVTM, CDR2 ANQGSEA. The CDR3 sequence is 19 residues long. CDR3 bases: TGCAGCGTTGAAAGGATTAAGCGGGGACAATCTGCGAACACCGGGGAGCTGTTTTTT. It codes for CSVERIKRGQSANTGELFF.

This chain links TRBV11-1 with TRBJ2-6; D gene ambiguous. The length of the CDR3 is 17 residues. V lost 5 bases to trimming and J lost 2 bases, with 16 bases between them. The V gene's germline CDR1 is SGHAT and CDR2 FQDESV (reference sequence). The CDR3 is CASSAGLDGTGANVLTF. The CDR3 DNA reads TGTGCCAGCAGCGCTGGGCTCGACGGAACTGGGGCCAACGTCCTGACTTTC. Combining the CDR3 with reference TRBV11-1 and TRBJ2-6 gives the whole variable domain EAEVAQSPRYKITEKSQAVAFWCDPISGHATLYWYRQILGQGPELLVQFQDESVVDDSQLPKDRFSAERLKGVDSTLKIQPAELGDSAMYLCASSAGLDGTGANVLTFGAGSRLTVL.

The chain couples TRBV6-6 to TRBJ1-2; possibly TRBD1 for D (6 bases). Per germline, CDR1 MNHNY and CDR2 SVGAGI (reference sequence). The V and J ends lost 2 bases and 6 bases respectively, with 10 bases between them. There are 13 residues in the CDR3. CDR3 in DNA: TGTGCCAGCAGTTACGCAGGGGCGGATGGCTACACCTTC. Its protein product is CASSYAGADGYTF.

In this sample, this clonotype turned up a few times. This rearrangement joins TRBV5-1 to TRBJ2-5; 16 nucleotides line up with TRBD2. The CDR3 sequence is 17 residues long. The germline CDR1 and CDR2 sequences are SGHRS and YFSETQ. V trimming: 4 bases; J trimming: 3 bases; junction bases outside the gene matches: 6. CDR3 loop: CASSLGLAGGEEETQYF. The CDR3 bases are TGCGCCAGCAGCCTGGGACTAGCGGGAGGGGAGGAAGAGACCCAGTACTTC.

The chain employs TRBV12-3 or TRBV12-4 and TRBJ1-5; 7 bases map to TRBD1. The CDR3 is made up of 16 amino acids. The ends lost 7 bases at V and 6 bases at J; junction bases unmatched: 15. The CDR3 DNA reads TGTGCCAGCACCCTGAACAGGGGAGGAGGGCTTCAGCCCCAGCATTTT. Its translation is CASTLNRGGGLQPQHF.

The gene calls are TRBV4-3 and TRBJ2-7; no clear D gene. Trimming shortened V by 0 bases and J by 0 bases, and 9 bases separated the two germline ends. Germline V gene lookup returns CDR1 LGHNA and CDR2 YSLEER. The CDR3 is made up of 15 amino acids. CDR3: CASSQDDFSSYEQYF. In nucleotides, the CDR3 is TGCGCCAGCAGCCAAGATGACTTTAGCTCCTACGAGCAGTACTTC.

This clonotype has a handful of counts. V is TRBV2 and J is TRBJ2-5; D possibly corresponds to TRBD2 (5 bases). The length of the CDR3 is 13 residues. The germline CDR1 and CDR2 sequences are SNHLY and FYNNEI. The DNA of the CDR3 is TGTGTGGGAGCCCGGGATAGTCAAGAGACCCAGTACTTC. Protein: CVGARDSQETQYF. The whole variable domain, filled in from reference TRBV2 and TRBJ2-5, reads EPEVTQTPSHQVTQMGQEVILRCVPISNHLYFYWYRQILGQKVEFLVSFYNNEISEKSEIFDDQFSVERPDGSNFTLKIRSTKLEDSAMYFCVGARDSQETQYFGPGTRLLVL.

Note on this clonotype: Without the conserved terminal phenylalanine or tryptophan, this CDR3 likely stems from a read error. This CDR3 is CASSLGLAGGQYI. CDR3 nucleotide sequence: TGTGCCAGCAGCTTAGGACTAGCGGGAGGGCAGTACATC. The V gene is TRBV7-2, the J gene TRBJ2-7; 13 positions match TRBD2. Trimming took 1 base from V and 9 from J; bases not matched to a gene: 0. CDR1 is SGHTA and CDR2 is FQGNSA in the germline V gene. This CDR3 has 13 residues.

CDR3 amino acids: CASSSNTQGSYEQYF. The CDR3 bases are TGTGCCAGCAGTTCAAATACACAGGGTTCCTACGAGCAGTACTTC. This chain links TRBV12-3 or TRBV12-4 with TRBJ2-7; weak D call: TRBD1 (6 bases). The V gene lost 4 bases and the J gene lost 1 base, with 14 bases spanning the gap. The CDR3 sequence is 15 residues long.

This clonotype was seen a handful of times. The V call is TRBV20-1, the J call TRBJ2-7, with D possibly TRBD2 on 5 matching bases. V was pared by 5 bases and J by 2 bases, with 19 bases between. CDR3 size: 15 residues. Germline V lookup: CDR1 DFQATT, CDR2 SNEGSKA (reference sequence). The DNA for the CDR3 is TGCAGTGCTCCAGAGATCAGGAGGTTGACCTACGAGCAGTACTTC. Translating gives CSAPEIRRLTYEQYF.

In this sample, this clonotype turned up a few times. CDR3 region: CASSRQGVGQETQYF. DNA for the CDR3: TGTGCCAGCAGTAGACAGGGTGTGGGCCAAGAGACCCAGTACTTC. The V gene is TRBV11-2, the J gene TRBJ2-5; TRBD1 matches 7 bases. The J segment lost 1 base and the V segment lost 6 bases, leaving 8 bases of the junction unmatched. CDR3 size: 15 residues. CDR1 is SGHAT, CDR2 FQNNGV, per germline.

The V call is TRBV3-1, the J call TRBJ1-1; D possibly corresponds to TRBD1 (6 bases). The CDR3 runs to 16 residues. From germline, CDR1 is LGHDT and CDR2 YNNKEL (reference sequence). V dropped 3 bases and J dropped 0 bases, with 14 bases sitting between them. The CDR3 nucleotides read TGTGCCAGCAGCCATCGGAGGACAGCTGTGAACACTGAAGCTTTCTTT. Amino acid sequence: CASSHRRTAVNTEAFF.

V is TRBV11-3 and J is TRBJ2-5; D might be TRBD1 (5 bases). V gave up 3 bases and J gave up 7 bases, with 9 bases separating them. CDR1 and CDR2 (germline): SGHNT, YENEEA. The CDR3 has 12 residues. The chain's CDR3 is CASSFSRGTQYF. For the CDR3, the DNA is TGTGCCAGCAGCTTCTCTAGGGGGACCCAGTACTTC. Full variable domain (remainder filled in from reference TRBV11-3 and TRBJ2-5): EAGVVQSPRYKIIEKKQPVAFWCNPISGHNTLYWYLQNLGQGPELLIRYENEEAVDDSQLPKDRFSAERLKGVDSTLKIQPAELGDSAVYLCASSFSRGTQYFGPGTRLLVL.

This clonotype has a count of ten or more. This sequence joins TRBV10-2 and TRBJ1-5; D gene ambiguous. This CDR3 spans 12 amino acids. V lost 5 bases and J 9 bases, leaving 11 bases between the germline ends. Germline CDR1 reads WSHSY; CDR2 reads SAAADI. The CDR3 sequence: CASSWVKGPQHF. The CDR3 DNA reads TGCGCCAGCAGTTGGGTCAAGGGGCCCCAGCATTTT.

V and J are TRBV25-1 and TRBJ2-3, with D possibly called TRBD1 or TRBD2 (6 bases each). Germline V gene sequence: CDR1 MGHDK, CDR2 SYGVNS. The CDR3 length is 15 residues. V was trimmed by 3 bases and J by 6 bases, leaving 16 bases between them. The CDR3 coding sequence is TGTGCCAGCAGTGAGGGGGGCGAGGTTGTGGATACGCAGTATTTT. Translating it yields CASSEGGEVVDTQYF. The entire variable domain, with the rest obtained from reference TRBV25-1 and TRBJ2-3, is as follows: EADIYQTPRYLVIGTGKKITLECSQTMGHDKMYWYQQDPGMELHLIHYSYGVNSTEKGDLSSESTVSRIRTEHFPLTLESARPSHTSQYLCASSEGGEVVDTQYFGPGTRLTVL.

The chain uses TRBV6-5 and TRBJ2-6, with D tentatively TRBD1 or TRBD2 (5 bases each). V was pared by 0 bases and J by 2 bases, with 11 bases between. Per germline, CDR1 MNHEY and CDR2 SVGAGI. This CDR3 contains 17 residues. This CDR3 is CASSYSGDPTGANVLTF. In DNA form, the CDR3 reads TGTGCCAGCAGTTACTCGGGGGACCCCACTGGGGCCAACGTCCTGACTTTC.

This clonotype was seen a handful of times. The chain combines TRBV12-3 or TRBV12-4 with TRBJ2-2; no clear D gene. V lost 4 bases and J lost 8, with 8 bases in between. This CDR3 contains 12 residues. In nucleotides, the CDR3 is TGTGCCAGCAGTTATGGCCCTGGGGAGCTGTTTTTT. It specifies CASSYGPGELFF.

This clonotype was found many times. This chain connects TRBV27 to TRBJ1-2, with TRBD1 identical over 9 bases. Germline CDR1 and CDR2: MNHEY and SMNVEV (reference sequence). CDR3 length: 18 amino acids. V shed 0 bases and J 4 bases; nucleotides not matched to a gene: 12. The CDR3 loop is CASSLSGDRAVHGYGYTF. In DNA, the CDR3 is TGTGCCAGCAGTTTATCAGGGGACAGGGCCGTACATGGCTATGGCTACACCTTC.

The J gene is TRBJ1-1, the V gene TRBV20-1; 8 bases line up with TRBD1. With V trimmed by 2 bases and J by 5 bases, 4 bases remained unmatched. CDR3 size: 13 residues. CDR1 and CDR2 (germline): DFQATT, SNEGSKA (reference sequence). Here the CDR3 reads CSARTGGFTEAFF. CDR3 nucleotides: TGCAGTGCTAGAACAGGGGGATTTACTGAAGCTTTCTTT.

The rearrangement links TRBV29-1 to TRBJ2-3; D ambiguous. CDR3 size: 12 residues. Trimming cost V 2 bases and J 0 bases, with 3 bases left between them. Germline loops: CDR1 SQVTM, CDR2 ANQGSEA. The DNA of the CDR3 is TGCAGCGTTGAATGGAGCACAGATACGCAGTATTTT. Translating gives CSVEWSTDTQYF.

The sample holds many counts of this clonotype. This chain links TRBV7-2 with TRBJ2-3; D is uncertain. Per the germline V gene, CDR1 is SGHTA and CDR2 is FQGNSA. Trimming pared 5 bases from V and 1 base from J, leaving 10 bases between. CDR3 size: 14 residues. The CDR3 bases are TGTGCCAGCAGCACCCCGACGGGCACAGATACGCAGTATTTT. Its protein product is CASSTPTGTDTQYF.